These 13 T cell receptor beta chains were sequenced from one sample in a study of blood T cell repertoires in COVID-19. Here immunoSEQ multiplex PCR was the method, and the copy in TCRdb shows in-frame clones only, minus some. The data hold roughly 260,000 clones, with about 88% observed a single time. Material: peripheral blood. The receptors here all came from a middle-aged woman who had recovered from COVID-19.

CDR3 coding DNA: TGTGCCAGCAGCTTGGGGGCAGGGGCCGTGTGGACGCAGTACTTC. It encodes CASSLGAGAVWTQYF. The chain employs TRBV5-6 and TRBJ2-7; perhaps TRBD1 as D (6 bases). V was trimmed by 0 bases and J by 9 bases, leaving 19 bases between them. In germline, CDR1 is SGHDT, CDR2 YYEEEE. This CDR3 contains 15 residues.

This clone has a single count. The J gene is TRBJ2-4, the V gene TRBV2, with D perhaps TRBD1 (5 bases). This CDR3 spans 12 amino acids. V lost 6 bases and J lost 6, with 9 bases in between. Germline V lookup: CDR1 SNHLY, CDR2 FYNNEI. The CDR3 here is CASRQGVNIQYF. The CDR3 DNA reads TGTGCCAGCAGGCAGGGTGTAAACATTCAGTACTTC.

This clone has just one count. The rearrangement joins TRBV19 to TRBJ2-7; the D gene is possibly TRBD2 (6 bases). Trimming removed 6 bases at V and 2 bases at J, with 20 bases between. The CDR3 covers 16 residues. Germline CDR1 reads LNHDA; CDR2 reads SQIVND (reference sequence). The CDR3, as DNA: TGTGCCAGTAGCATACTCGGGACTCACTACCCCTACGAGCAGTACTTC. Translation: CASSILGTHYPYEQYF.

This chain links TRBV5-4 with TRBJ2-3; 8 positions agree with TRBD1. With V trimmed by 4 bases and J by 0 bases, 7 bases remained unmatched. This CDR3 has 16 residues. Germline V gene lookup returns CDR1 SGHNT and CDR2 YYREEE (reference sequence). In DNA form, the CDR3 reads TGTGCCAGCAGCCTAGGACAGGGACTTAGCACAGATACGCAGTATTTT. This gives the protein CASSLGQGLSTDTQYF.

The V and J genes are TRBV7-8 and TRBJ1-2; possibly TRBD1 for D (5 bases). This CDR3 has 18 amino acids. V was trimmed by 0 bases and J by 0 bases, leaving 17 bases between them. The germline CDR1 and CDR2 sequences are SGHVS and FQNEAQ. Here the CDR3 reads CASSLAKSGGRANYGYTF. The DNA for the CDR3 is TGTGCCAGCAGCTTAGCTAAGTCGGGGGGTAGAGCTAACTATGGCTACACCTTC.

In nucleotides, the CDR3 is TGTGCCAGCAGCTATTTGGAGAGCTCCTACAATGAGCAGTTCTTC. It encodes CASSYLESSYNEQFF. The V gene is TRBV9, the J gene TRBJ2-1, with D uncertain. In germline, CDR1 is SGDLS, CDR2 YYNGEE. This CDR3 comprises 15 residues. V was cut by 4 bases and J by 0 bases, with 11 bases left in between. The full variable domain, in which reference TRBV9 and TRBJ2-1 provide the parts outside the CDR3, is DSGVTQTPKHLITATGQRVTLRCSPRSGDLSVYWYQQSLDQGLQFLIQYYNGEERAKGNILERFSAQQFPDLHSELNLSSLELGDSALYFCASSYLESSYNEQFFGPGTRLTVL.

CDR3 in amino acids: CASSQTGDHEKLFF. In nucleotides, the CDR3 is TGTGCCAGCAGCCAGACAGGGGACCATGAAAAACTGTTTTTT. This sequence joins TRBV9 and TRBJ1-4, with TRBD1 identical over 8 bases. V shed 4 bases and J 6 bases; nucleotides not matched to a gene: 5. Germline V gives CDR1 SGDLS, CDR2 YYNGEE. The CDR3 covers 14 residues.

The chain couples TRBV14 to TRBJ2-1; 9 bases fit TRBD2. The V segment lost 0 bases and the J segment 9 bases; nucleotides outside the gene matches: 15. This CDR3 comprises 18 residues. Germline CDR1 reads SGHDN; CDR2 reads FVKESK. The DNA for the CDR3 is TGTGCCAGCAGCCAAGAAGGGGGCGTGCGGGAGGGCCTCGGTGAGCAGTTCTTC. Its protein is CASSQEGGVREGLGEQFF.

The CDR3 region is CASSQDLASGRAREQYF. DNA for the CDR3: TGTGCCAGCAGCCAAGATTTGGCTAGCGGGAGGGCCCGAGAGCAGTACTTC. The genes are TRBV4-2 and TRBJ2-7, with 12 bases that match TRBD2. Germline CDR1 is LGHNA and CDR2 is YNFKEQ. The ends lost 0 bases at V and 7 bases at J; junction bases unmatched: 10. CDR3 size: 17 residues.

V gene TRBV3-1 (or the pseudogene TRBV3-2) combines with J gene TRBJ1-2; TRBD1 is a possible D gene (6 bases). The CDR3 spans 13 residues. Between the trimmed V and J ends, which lost 6 bases and 7 bases, there was a span of 15 bases. Germline values: CDR1 LGHDT, CDR2 YNNKEL (reference sequence). CDR3 protein: CASSHRDKAGYTF. CDR3 sequence (DNA): TGTGCCAGCAGTCATAGGGACAAAGCTGGCTACACCTTC.

This CDR3 reads CASSYQGQGVHEQYF. Here the CDR3 DNA reads TGTGCCAGCAGTTACCAGGGACAGGGAGTCCACGAGCAGTACTTC. V usage is TRBV6-6 and J usage is TRBJ2-7; 9 positions agree with TRBD1. The CDR3 is made up of 15 amino acids. Germline CDR1 MNHNY, CDR2 SVGAGI (reference sequence). J lost 5 bases, V lost 2 bases, and 7 bases had no gene match.

The chain has TRBV6-2 or TRBV6-3 and TRBJ1-5; 8 bases match TRBD1. CDR3 length equals 17 residues. Germline-derived CDR1 and CDR2 are MNHEY and SVGEGT. V trimming: 2 bases; J trimming: 3 bases; junction bases outside the gene matches: 9. The CDR3 sequence is CASSYRTKGQANQPQHF. The CDR3 DNA follows: TGTGCCAGCAGTTACCGAACAAAGGGACAGGCCAATCAGCCCCAGCATTTT.

This clone was detected only once. The V call is TRBV7-9, the J call TRBJ1-2; 7 bases match TRBD1. J lost 2 bases, V lost 4 bases, and 7 bases had no gene match. The V gene's germline CDR1 is SEHNR and CDR2 FQNEAQ (reference sequence). This CDR3 has 15 amino acids. The CDR3 reads CASSSDRRYNYGYTF. The CDR3 DNA follows: TGTGCCAGCAGCTCGGACAGGCGGTACAACTATGGCTACACCTTC.